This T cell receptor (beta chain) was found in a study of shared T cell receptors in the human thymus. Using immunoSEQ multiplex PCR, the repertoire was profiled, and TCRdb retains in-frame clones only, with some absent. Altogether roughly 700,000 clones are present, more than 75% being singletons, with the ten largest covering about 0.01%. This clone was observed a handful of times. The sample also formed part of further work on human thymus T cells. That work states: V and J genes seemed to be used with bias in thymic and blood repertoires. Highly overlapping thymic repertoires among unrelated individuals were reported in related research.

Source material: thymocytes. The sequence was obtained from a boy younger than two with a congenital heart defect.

The CDR3 here is CASSPDSRSGNTIYF. For the CDR3, the DNA is TGTGCCAGCTCACCGGACAGCCGCTCTGGAAACACCATATATTTT. The rearrangement uses TRBV18 and TRBJ1-3; maybe TRBD1 (6 bases). This CDR3 spans 15 amino acids. Trimming took off 3 bases at V and 0 bases at J, with 9 bases between the two ends. The germline V gene encodes CDR1 KGHSH and CDR2 LQKENI. Using reference TRBV18 and TRBJ1-3 for the parts outside the CDR3, the full variable domain is NAGVMQNPRHLVRRRGQEARLRCSPMKGHSHVYWYRQLPEEGLKFMVYLQKENIIDESGMPKERFSAEFPKEGPSILRIQQVVRGDSAAYFCASSPDSRSGNTIYFGEGSWLTVV.